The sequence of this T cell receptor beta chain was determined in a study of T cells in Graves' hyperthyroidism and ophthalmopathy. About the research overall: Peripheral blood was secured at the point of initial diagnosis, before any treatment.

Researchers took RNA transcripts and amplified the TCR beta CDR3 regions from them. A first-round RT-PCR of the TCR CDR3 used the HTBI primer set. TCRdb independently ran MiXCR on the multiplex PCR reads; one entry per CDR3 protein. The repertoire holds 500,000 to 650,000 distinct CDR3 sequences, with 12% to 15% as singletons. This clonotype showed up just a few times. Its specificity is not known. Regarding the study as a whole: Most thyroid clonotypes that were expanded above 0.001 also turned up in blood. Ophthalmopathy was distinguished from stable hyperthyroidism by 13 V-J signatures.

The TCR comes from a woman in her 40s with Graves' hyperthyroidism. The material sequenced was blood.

CDR3 residues: CATGTGGTYEQYF. CDR3 DNA: TGTGCCACCGGGACAGGGGGGACCTACGAGCAGTACTTC. The V gene is TRBV6-2 or TRBV6-3, the J gene TRBJ2-7; 11 bases are shared with TRBD1. Per the germline V gene, CDR1 is MNHEY and CDR2 is SVGEGT. V dropped 10 bases and J dropped 2; count of bases not matched to a gene: 4. The CDR3 consists of 13 residues.